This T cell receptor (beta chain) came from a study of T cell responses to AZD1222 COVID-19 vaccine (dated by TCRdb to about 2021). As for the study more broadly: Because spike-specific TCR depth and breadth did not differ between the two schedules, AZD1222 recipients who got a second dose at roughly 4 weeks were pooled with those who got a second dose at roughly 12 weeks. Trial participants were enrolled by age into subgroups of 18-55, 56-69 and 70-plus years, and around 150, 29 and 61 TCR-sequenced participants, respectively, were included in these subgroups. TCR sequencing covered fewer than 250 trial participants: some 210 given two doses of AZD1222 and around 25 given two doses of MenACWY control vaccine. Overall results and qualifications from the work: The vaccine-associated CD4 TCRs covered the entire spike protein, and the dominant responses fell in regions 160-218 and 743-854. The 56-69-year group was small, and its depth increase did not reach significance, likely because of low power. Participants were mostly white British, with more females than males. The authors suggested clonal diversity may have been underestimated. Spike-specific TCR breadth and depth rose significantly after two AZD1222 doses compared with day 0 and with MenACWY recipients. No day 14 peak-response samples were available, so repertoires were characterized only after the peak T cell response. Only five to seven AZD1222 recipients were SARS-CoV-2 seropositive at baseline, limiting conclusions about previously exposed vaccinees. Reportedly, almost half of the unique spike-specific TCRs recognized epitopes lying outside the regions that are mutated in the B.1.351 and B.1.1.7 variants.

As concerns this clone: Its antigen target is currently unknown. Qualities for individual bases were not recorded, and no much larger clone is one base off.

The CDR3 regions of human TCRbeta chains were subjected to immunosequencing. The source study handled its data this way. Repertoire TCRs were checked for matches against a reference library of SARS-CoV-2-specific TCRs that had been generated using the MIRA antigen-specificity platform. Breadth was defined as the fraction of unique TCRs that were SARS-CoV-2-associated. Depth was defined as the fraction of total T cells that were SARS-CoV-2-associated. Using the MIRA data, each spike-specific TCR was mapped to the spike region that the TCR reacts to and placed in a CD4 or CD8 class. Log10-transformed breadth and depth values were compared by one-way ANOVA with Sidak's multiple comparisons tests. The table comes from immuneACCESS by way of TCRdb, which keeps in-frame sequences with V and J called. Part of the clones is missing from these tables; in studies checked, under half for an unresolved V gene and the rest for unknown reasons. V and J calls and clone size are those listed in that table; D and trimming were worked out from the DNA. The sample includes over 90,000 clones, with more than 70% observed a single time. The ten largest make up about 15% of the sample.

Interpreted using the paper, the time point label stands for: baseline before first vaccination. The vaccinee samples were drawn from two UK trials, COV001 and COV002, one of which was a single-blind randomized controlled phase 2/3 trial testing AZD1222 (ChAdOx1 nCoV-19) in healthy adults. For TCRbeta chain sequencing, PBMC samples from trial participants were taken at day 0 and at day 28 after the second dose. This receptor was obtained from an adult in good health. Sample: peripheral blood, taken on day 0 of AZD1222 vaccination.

In nucleotide form, the sequence is TGCAGCGTTGAAGATGGAAGTGGGGGGAATCAGCCCCAGCATTTT. Its translation reads: CSVEDGSGGNQPQHF. The chain joins TRBV29-1 to TRBJ1-5; perhaps TRBD1 is the D gene, with 5 bases matching. For CDR1 and CDR2, the germline V gene lists SQVTM and ANQGSEA. The cysteine opens and the phenylalanine closes a CDR3 of 15 amino acids. Only the CDR3 portion is preserved as DNA: 45 bases, with reading frame beginning at the first base. The junction carries 13 bases between V and J, which are trimmed by 0 bases and 4 bases respectively.